This T cell receptor beta chain appears in the sequencing data of a study of T-cell reconstitution after alpha-beta-depleted transplantation in children listed by TCRdb under 2016. For context, the study as a whole: T-cell immune reconstitution after TCRalphabeta/CD19-depleted allogeneic hematopoietic cell transplantation in children was quantitatively tracked in the study by means of TCR repertoire profiling.

This clonotype has only a few counts. What this receptor recognizes is not known. Base qualities are missing; no much larger clone stands one base away. Libraries were prepared through PCR. Reads for this sample came from an Illumina HiSeq 2500. Molecular barcoding was employed in the preparation of TCR libraries, with unique molecular identifiers being used to normalize TCRbeta repertoire quantification. The public reads were run again by TCRdb, first through fastp at Q25 and then through MiXCR, and only productive beta chains were kept. Rows are unified per CDR3 protein, each entry keeping the most common DNA and genes. The sample table holds some 500,000 distinct CDR3 sequences, of which 30% to 35% were seen once. The ten largest account for under 3% of the sample. The germline V gene (reference sequence) specifies DFQATT as CDR1 and SNEGSKA as CDR2. V ends up 3 bases short and J 0 bases short, with an unmatched junction base count of 10. The CDR3 contains 16 residues, cysteine and phenylalanine counted. Only the CDR3 DNA stays, 48 bases, in frame from base 1.

This TCR came from a human donor who donated a stem cell graft to a child with aplastic anemia. Sequencing used PBMCs from the stem cell graft donor, obtained from the stem cell graft. The receptor chain draws on TRBV20-1 and TRBJ1-1, with 7 bases matching TRBD1. The sequenced DNA: TGCAGTGCTAGGGACTACTCCGGGACAGTGAACACTGAAGCTTTCTTT. Translated, this is CSARDYSGTVNTEAFF.